Following are 29 T cell receptor beta chains from one sample sequenced in a study of blood T cell repertoires in COVID-19. Profiled with immunoSEQ multiplex PCR; TCRdb holds only in-frame clones, not every one. The profile shows 200,000 to 250,000 clones, around 80% of them singletons. The sequenced sample consisted of peripheral blood. All receptors come from a woman aged 65 to 85 with acute or convalescent COVID-19.

There are a few counts of this clone. The CDR3 region has the DNA TGTGCCAGCAGCTTCCTAGCGTCCAGCAATGAGCAGTTCTTC. Protein sequence: CASSFLASSNEQFF. The chain employs TRBV7-2 and TRBJ2-1, with a weak D call TRBD2 (6 bases). Germline CDR1 and CDR2: SGHTA and FQGNSA. This CDR3 contains 14 residues. The V end was cut by 3 bases, the J end by 6 bases, with 12 bases between.

This clone has more than one count but fewer than ten. The chain has TRBV28 and TRBJ1-2, with D possibly matching TRBD1 (5 bases). Germline V gene lookup returns CDR1 MDHEN and CDR2 SYDVKM. Trimming left V 7 bases short and J 2 bases short, with 11 bases between. CDR3 size: 13 residues. The DNA for the CDR3 is TGTGCCAGCAATTTCGCAGGGAACTATGGCTACACCTTC. Protein: CASNFAGNYGYTF.

DNA of the CDR3: TGCGCCAGCAGCCCAAACACCGGGGAGCTGTTTTTT. Residues: CASSPNTGELFF. The chain couples TRBV5-1 to TRBJ2-2, with D unclear. This CDR3 spans 12 amino acids. The V and J ends lost 4 bases and 2 bases respectively, with 3 bases between them. Germline loops: CDR1 SGHRS, CDR2 YFSETQ.

The chain is built from TRBV2 and TRBJ1-3; D unclear. This CDR3 contains 15 residues. Trimming removed 6 bases from V and 0 bases from J, with 12 bases in between. In germline, CDR1 is SNHLY, CDR2 FYNNEI. As DNA, the CDR3 is TGTGCCAGCAGGCTTGAAGTAGACTCTGGAAACACCATATATTTT. The encoded protein is CASRLEVDSGNTIYF.

The chain employs TRBV11-2 and TRBJ1-6, with D hard to call. The CDR3 is 12 residues long. Germline CDR1 SGHAT, CDR2 FQNNGV. The V end was cut by 5 bases, the J end by 15 bases, with 14 bases between. The CDR3 DNA is TGTGCCAGCAGCAAAGAGACAATCGACCTCCACTTT. It yields the protein CASSKETIDLHF.

This chain uses TRBV27 with TRBJ2-7; 13 bases are a match to TRBD2. J gave up 6 bases and V 4 bases, and 9 bases lay outside the gene matches. CDR3 length: 16 residues. Germline assignment: CDR1 MNHEY and CDR2 SMNVEV (reference sequence). CDR3 DNA sequence: TGTGCCAGCAGTTCCACTCGACTAGCGGGAGGCAGCGAGCAGTACTTC. It yields the protein CASSSTRLAGGSEQYF.

This clone was seen only once. The chain uses TRBV30 and TRBJ1-1, with D perhaps matching TRBD1 (6 bases). This CDR3 has 13 residues. Trimming left V 3 bases short and J 6 bases short, with 14 bases between. The germline V gene encodes CDR1 GTSNPN and CDR2 SVGIG (reference sequence). CDR3 sequence: CAWRMKGVPEAFF. The CDR3 DNA sequence: TGTGCCTGGAGGATGAAGGGGGTACCTGAAGCTTTCTTT.

The chain links TRBV11-1 to TRBJ1-1; 7 nucleotides agree with TRBD1. CDR3 length: 14 amino acids. The V gene's germline CDR1 is SGHAT and CDR2 FQDESV (reference sequence). Trimming at V came to 4 bases and at J to 4 bases, leaving 6 bases not matched to a gene. The CDR3 bases are TGTGCCAGCAGCTCTTACAGGGGTACCACTGAAGCTTTCTTT. As protein: CASSSYRGTTEAFF.

The chain joins TRBV6-5 to TRBJ1-3, with D hard to call. Trimming removed 6 bases from V and 2 bases from J, with 14 bases in between. The V gene's germline CDR1 is MNHEY and CDR2 SVGAGI. The CDR3 sequence is 15 residues long. In DNA, the CDR3 is TGTGCCAGCAGCCGGGAGAAGGGAGCTGGAAACACCATATATTTT. Translating gives CASSREKGAGNTIYF.

The chain links TRBV6-5 to TRBJ2-1; unclear D gene. The V end was cut by 8 bases, the J end by 12 bases, with 14 bases between. The CDR3 sequence is 11 residues long. The germline CDR1 and CDR2 sequences are MNHEY and SVGAGI. CDR3 region: CASYGSRGQFF. The DNA of the CDR3 is TGTGCCAGCTACGGGTCGAGAGGGCAGTTCTTC.

The rearrangement uses TRBV30 and TRBJ2-1, with D uncertain. The CDR3 covers 14 residues. Per the germline V gene, CDR1 is GTSNPN and CDR2 is SVGIG (reference sequence). V lost 6 bases to trimming and J lost 5 bases, with 17 bases between them. The CDR3 nucleotides read TGTGCCTGCCACCAGTCCCCGAGGAACAATGAGCAGTTCTTC. Its translation is CACHQSPRNNEQFF.

This chain connects TRBV30 to TRBJ1-4; 7 bases are shared with TRBD1. Trimming removed 0 bases from V and 8 bases from J; junction bases left unmatched: 3. Per the germline V gene, CDR1 is GTSNPN and CDR2 is SVGIG (reference sequence). The CDR3 is made up of 13 amino acids. Written as DNA, the CDR3 is TGTGCCTGGAGTGTACAGGGGAACGAAAAACTGTTTTTT. It is translated as CAWSVQGNEKLFF.

Only a few counts were recorded for this clone. The rearrangement links TRBV7-8 to TRBJ2-3; 11 nucleotides agree with TRBD1. The length of the CDR3 is 18 residues. The germline V gene has CDR1 SGHVS and CDR2 FQNEAQ. Trimming removed 1 base from V and 4 bases from J; junction bases left unmatched: 10. The CDR3 loop is CASSLDGVGTGGADTQYF. The CDR3 DNA reads TGTGCCAGCAGCTTAGACGGGGTGGGGACAGGGGGAGCAGATACGCAGTATTTT.

This chain joins TRBV15 and TRBJ1-4, with D possibly being TRBD1 (6 bases). V was shortened by 3 bases and J by 3 bases, with 11 bases between the two germline ends. The CDR3 is 15 residues long. CDR1 and CDR2 from the germline V gene are LNHNV and YYDKDF (reference sequence). CDR3 bases: TGTGCCACCAGCAGGGAAGGGGGATCTAATGAAAAACTGTTTTTT. Translating gives CATSREGGSNEKLFF.

The chain couples TRBV6-5 to TRBJ1-2; D call uncertain. Trimming took 0 bases from V and 2 from J, leaving 10 bases between them. This CDR3 contains 15 residues. Germline loops: CDR1 MNHEY, CDR2 SVGAGI. In DNA, the CDR3 is TGTGCCAGCAGTTACTCCCGTTGGCACAACTATGGCTACACCTTC. It encodes CASSYSRWHNYGYTF.

The chain joins TRBV19 to TRBJ1-5; 8 positions agree with TRBD1. J lost 7 bases, V lost 1 base, and 9 bases had no gene match. This CDR3 is 16 amino acids long. CDR1 LNHDA and CDR2 SQIVND come from the germline V gene (reference sequence). The CDR3 DNA is TGTGCCAGTAGTATAGGGCAGGGGGCCATAGGACAGCCCCAGCATTTT. Protein: CASSIGQGAIGQPQHF.

The chain uses TRBV2 and TRBJ1-2; 7 bases match TRBD1. This CDR3 has 12 amino acids. Germline V lookup: CDR1 SNHLY, CDR2 FYNNEI. The V gene end was trimmed by 6 bases and the J gene end by 3 bases; junction bases not matched to a gene: 1. CDR3: CASSGTDYGYTF. The CDR3 DNA follows: TGTGCCAGCAGCGGGACAGACTATGGCTACACCTTC.

The CDR3 region is CASSPQGTTEAFF. The CDR3 DNA reads TGTGCCAGCAGCCCACAGGGGACCACTGAAGCTTTCTTT. The chain is built from TRBV6-6 and TRBJ1-1, with 7 bases identical to TRBD1. This CDR3 contains 13 residues. The germline V gene encodes CDR1 MNHNY and CDR2 SVGAGI (reference sequence). Germline trimming cut 6 bases from V and 4 bases from J; bases unmatched to any gene: 5.

This chain joins TRBV5-4 and TRBJ1-1; the match to TRBD1 covers 7 bases. CDR3 size: 14 residues. Germline V gene data show CDR1 as SGHNT and CDR2 as YYREEE (reference sequence). J lost 0 bases, V lost 1 base, and 0 bases had no gene match. The CDR3 nucleotides are TGTGCCAGCAGCTTGAGGGGGCTGAACACTGAAGCTTTCTTT. It codes for CASSLRGLNTEAFF. Full variable domain (outside the CDR3, taken from reference TRBV5-4 and TRBJ1-1): ETGVTQSPTHLIKTRGQQVTLRCSSQSGHNTVSWYQQALGQGPQFIFQYYREEENGRGNFPPRFSGLQFPNYSSELNVNALELDDSALYLCASSLRGLNTEAFFGQGTRLTVV.

The genes are TRBV4-2 and TRBJ1-5; a weak D match, TRBD1 (5 bases). The CDR3 consists of 15 residues. In germline, CDR1 is LGHNA, CDR2 YNFKEQ. V dropped 0 bases and J dropped 1 base, with 7 bases sitting between them. CDR3 nucleotide sequence: TGTGCCAGCAGCCAAGAGAGACAGAGCAATCAGCCCCAGCATTTT. It translates to CASSQERQSNQPQHF.

The chain uses TRBV29-1 and TRBJ2-1; 10 nucleotides agree with TRBD2. The trim removed 2 bases at V and 4 bases at J, leaving 2 bases unmatched. This CDR3 spans 14 amino acids. Per the germline V gene, CDR1 is SQVTM and CDR2 is ANQGSEA. CDR3 region: CSVELTSGYNEQFF. DNA for the CDR3: TGCAGCGTTGAACTGACTAGCGGGTACAATGAGCAGTTCTTC.

The genes are TRBV30 and TRBJ1-6; TRBD1 matches at 7 bases. The germline V gene has CDR1 GTSNPN and CDR2 SVGIG (reference sequence). There are 14 residues in the CDR3. With 0 bases clipped from V and 7 bases from J, the junction kept 3 bases outside the gene matches. This CDR3 is CAWSVGTENSPLHF. The CDR3 DNA sequence: TGTGCCTGGAGTGTAGGGACAGAGAATTCACCCCTCCACTTT.

The gene calls are TRBV6-1 and TRBJ2-7; 10 bases match TRBD2. Germline CDR1 reads MNHNS; CDR2 reads SASEGT. This CDR3 has 17 residues. V shed 0 bases and J 4 bases; nucleotides not matched to a gene: 9. Here the CDR3 reads CASSEAGAGLAVYEQYF. The CDR3 nucleotides are TGTGCCAGCAGTGAAGCGGGGGCCGGACTAGCGGTGTACGAGCAGTACTTC.

The V and J genes are TRBV9 and TRBJ2-2, with 8 nucleotides matching TRBD1. With V trimmed by 4 bases and J by 3 bases, 11 bases remained unmatched. The CDR3 spans 17 residues. CDR1 and CDR2 (germline): SGDLS, YYNGEE. In DNA form, the CDR3 reads TGTGCCAGCAGCACCCCGAGGGGGACAGGTGACACCGGGGAGCTGTTTTTT. It codes for CASSTPRGTGDTGELFF.

This chain joins TRBV27 and TRBJ1-5; 11 bases fit TRBD1. Per the germline V gene, CDR1 is MNHEY and CDR2 is SMNVEV (reference sequence). Trimming at V came to 5 bases and at J to 9 bases, leaving 24 bases not matched to a gene. The CDR3 consists of 20 residues. The CDR3 spells CASSTTQTRPGTGGAMPQHF. The CDR3 DNA sequence: TGTGCCAGCAGTACTACACAAACGCGACCCGGGACAGGGGGTGCTATGCCCCAGCATTTT.

This clone was seen ten or more times. The gene calls are TRBV28 and TRBJ2-2; 7 bases are a match to TRBD1. The CDR3 is made up of 12 amino acids. Germline V gene sequence: CDR1 MDHEN, CDR2 SYDVKM. The CDR3 here is CGGQANTGELFF. The CDR3 DNA sequence: TGTGGTGGACAGGCGAACACCGGGGAGCTGTTTTTT. The whole variable domain, filled in from reference TRBV28 and TRBJ2-2, reads DVKVTQSSRYLVKRTGEKVFLECVQDMDHENMFWYRQDPGLGLRLIYFSYDVKMKEKGDIPEGYSVSREKKERFSLILESASTNQTSMYLCGGQANTGELFFGEGSRLTVL.

This chain links TRBV4-2 with TRBJ2-3; no reliable D call. CDR1 LGHNA and CDR2 YNFKEQ come from the germline V gene. CDR3 size: 14 residues. The V gene lost 0 bases and the J gene lost 4 bases, with 8 bases spanning the gap. The CDR3 sequence is CASSQEVQSDTQYF. CDR3 sequence (DNA): TGTGCCAGCAGCCAAGAGGTTCAGTCAGATACGCAGTATTTT.

The chain uses TRBV19 and TRBJ1-3; no reliable D call. Looked up from germline, CDR1 is LNHDA and CDR2 is SQIVND (reference sequence). With 2 bases removed from V and 7 bases from J, the gap between germline ends came to 6 bases. The CDR3 has 12 amino acids. The CDR3 reads CASSISGNTIYF. DNA of the CDR3: TGTGCCAGTAGTATAAGCGGCAACACCATATATTTT.

The CDR3 coding sequence is TGTGCCAGCAGTTACGATCCTAGCGGGAGCAATGAGCAGTTCTTC. It translates to CASSYDPSGSNEQFF. The gene calls are TRBV6-5 and TRBJ2-1, with TRBD2 matching 10 bases. V was clipped by 2 bases and J by 6 bases; unmatched bases: 4. Germline CDR1 and CDR2: MNHEY and SVGAGI. There are 15 residues in the CDR3.